This TCR beta chain was recorded in a study of CD4 T cells in relation to SARS-CoV-2 and coronaviruses. Study-level findings and limits: Each donor contributed either pre-pandemic or post-infection samples, not both.

CEF-cultured naive and memory CD4+ T cell DNA got survey-level sequencing. Here immunoSEQ multiplex PCR was the method, and the copy in TCRdb shows in-frame clones only, minus some. The table records about 43,000 clones, approximately 80% of them present only once. For this clone: Its target is unknown.

CD4 enrichment then naive enrichment separated naive from memory CD4+ cells. The CDR3 is 16 amino acids. Germline V CDR1 and CDR2: LGHDT, YNNKEL (reference sequence). Trimming pared 0 bases from V and 8 bases from J, leaving 14 bases between. The TCR was taken from an adult with COVID-19. V is TRBV3-1 (or the pseudogene TRBV3-2) and J is TRBJ1-6; D gene uncertain. Sequenced: naive CD4+ T cells from PBMCs, cultured in vitro. Sample subset: naive CD4+ T cells isolated by negative enrichment. The CDR3 nucleotides are TGTGCCAGCAGCCAAGATCGGCGACGAGCCTATTCACCCCTCCACTTT. Translating it yields CASSQDRRRAYSPLHF.